Sequencing of this T cell receptor beta chain was carried out in a study of blood T cell repertoires in COVID-19. Sequencing was performed with immunoSEQ multiplex PCR; in TCRdb, only in-frame clones are kept and a portion is missing. Of around 200,000 clones listed, approximately 83% are singletons. V lost 6 bases to trimming and J lost 3 bases, with 14 bases between them. The CDR3 length is 14 residues. The V gene's germline CDR1 is SNHLY and CDR2 FYNNEI. Source material: peripheral blood. This sequence joins TRBV2 and TRBJ2-5, with TRBD1 as a possible D gene (5 bases). The sequence came from a human donor with active or convalescent COVID-19. The donor label of this sample is uncertain. CDR3 residues: CASRIQGYEETQYF. The CDR3 DNA reads as TGTGCCAGCAGAATCCAGGGATACGAAGAGACCCAGTACTTC.